These 26 T cell receptor beta chains share one sample of origin, sequenced in a study of blood T cell repertoires in COVID-19. TCRdb's table, derived via immunoSEQ multiplex PCR, lists solely in-frame clones and lacks some. The table lists around 86,000 clones, more than 75% of them singletons. Sample: peripheral blood. These receptors were obtained from a human donor with acute or convalescent COVID-19. The donor label of this sample is uncertain.

The V and J genes are TRBV18 and TRBJ1-1; D is uncertain. The V gene lost 5 bases and the J gene lost 1 base, with 8 bases spanning the gap. The CDR3 is 13 amino acids. The V gene's germline CDR1 is KGHSH and CDR2 LQKENI. The CDR3 here is CASSSTGNTEAFF. The CDR3 DNA is TGTGCCAGCTCAAGTACGGGGAACACTGAAGCTTTCTTT.

J is TRBJ1-6 and V is TRBV6-5, with 7 nucleotides matching TRBD1. CDR3 size: 16 residues. CDR1 MNHEY and CDR2 SVGAGI come from the germline V gene. The trim removed 2 bases at V and 10 bases at J, leaving 11 bases unmatched. CDR3 bases: TGTGCCAGCAGTTACACCGCTCAGGGGGGAGACTCACCCCTCCACTTT. It encodes CASSYTAQGGDSPLHF.

The J gene is TRBJ1-3, the V gene TRBV4-3, with D tentatively TRBD1 (5 bases). Trimming removed 2 bases from V and 2 bases from J, with 7 bases in between. CDR3 size: 14 residues. The germline V gene encodes CDR1 LGHNA and CDR2 YSLEER. CDR3 sequence reads: CASSQRRAGNTIYF. The CDR3 DNA sequence: TGCGCCAGCAGCCAACGCAGGGCTGGAAACACCATATATTTT.

J is TRBJ2-1 and V is TRBV28; weak D call: TRBD2 (5 bases). From germline, CDR1 is MDHEN and CDR2 SYDVKM. The germline V and J ends were trimmed by 3 bases and 0 bases, with 9 bases remaining between them. CDR3 length equals 15 residues. CDR3 in DNA: TGTGCCAGCAGTTTGGCTAGCCCCTCCTACAATGAGCAGTTCTTC. Translation: CASSLASPSYNEQFF.

The chain employs TRBV28 and TRBJ2-6, with a tentative D call TRBD1 (7 bases). The CDR3 length is 20 residues. Germline-derived CDR1 and CDR2 are MDHEN and SYDVKM. The V end was cut by 2 bases, the J end by 2 bases, with 22 bases between. The CDR3 DNA is TGTGCCAGCAGTTTAATGGCGGGCCAGGGGGGTTTAGCTGGGGCCAACGTCCTGACTTTC. Residues: CASSLMAGQGGLAGANVLTF.

The gene calls are TRBV21-1 and TRBJ2-6; no DNA check was done on the table's D call, TRBD1. TRBV21-1 has pseudogene status. The CDR3 is made up of 19 amino acids. The CDR3 loop reads CASSASTGDSLSGANVLTF. CDR3 in DNA: TGTGCCAGCAGCGCATCGACAGGGGATTCCCTTTCTGGGGCCAACGTCCTGACTTTC.

This chain links TRBV11-1 with TRBJ1-1; 9 bases line up with TRBD1. V was pared by 4 bases and J by 0 bases, with 3 bases of the junction left unmatched. The length of the CDR3 is 15 residues. CDR1 SGHAT and CDR2 FQDESV come from the germline V gene (reference sequence). DNA for the CDR3: TGTGCCAGCAGCTCGGACAGGGGATTGAACACTGAAGCTTTCTTT. It encodes CASSSDRGLNTEAFF.

CDR3 in DNA: TGTGCCAGCAGTTCAACCAGTGGTGATGAAAAACTGTTTTTT. Protein: CASSSTSGDEKLFF. The chain employs TRBV6-1 and TRBJ1-4, with D hard to call. Trimming cost V 5 bases and J 6 bases, with 13 bases left between them. The germline V gene has CDR1 MNHNS and CDR2 SASEGT. The CDR3 length is 14 residues.

The V gene is TRBV18, the J gene TRBJ2-7, with D unresolved. The germline V gene encodes CDR1 KGHSH and CDR2 LQKENI. The CDR3 totals 13 residues. The V end was cut by 3 bases, the J end by 0 bases, with 6 bases between. CDR3 in DNA: TGTGCCAGCTCACCTAGCCTCTCCTACGAGCAGTACTTC. Amino acids: CASSPSLSYEQYF. The complete variable domain, with remaining parts taken from reference TRBV18 and TRBJ2-7, reads NAGVMQNPRHLVRRRGQEARLRCSPMKGHSHVYWYRQLPEEGLKFMVYLQKENIIDESGMPKERFSAEFPKEGPSILRIQQVVRGDSAAYFCASSPSLSYEQYFGPGTRLTVT.

This sequence joins TRBV19 and TRBJ2-1; TRBD1 matches at 10 bases. CDR3 length: 17 amino acids. Germline V gene lookup returns CDR1 LNHDA and CDR2 SQIVND (reference sequence). The V segment lost 9 bases and the J segment 0 bases; nucleotides outside the gene matches: 11. The CDR3 is CASNPGQGMSSYNEQFF. CDR3 nucleotide sequence: TGTGCCAGCAACCCGGGACAGGGGATGAGCTCCTACAATGAGCAGTTCTTC.

V and J are TRBV9 and TRBJ2-3, with 10 positions matching TRBD2. J gave up 4 bases and V 3 bases, and 5 bases lay outside the gene matches. Germline CDR1 reads SGDLS; CDR2 reads YYNGEE. This CDR3 spans 15 amino acids. The CDR3 sequence: CASSGSGGASDTQYF. The CDR3, as DNA: TGTGCCAGCAGCGGAAGCGGGGGGGCATCAGATACGCAGTATTTT.

The chain is built from TRBV5-4 and TRBJ2-5, with 8 positions matching TRBD2. Trimming at V came to 2 bases and at J to 4 bases, leaving 10 bases not matched to a gene. Germline CDR1 is SGHNT and CDR2 is YYREEE (reference sequence). This CDR3 region has 16 residues. The CDR3 protein is CASSFRAGGRSETQYF. The CDR3, as DNA: TGTGCCAGCAGCTTTCGGGCGGGGGGTCGGTCAGAGACCCAGTACTTC.

The chain is built from TRBV6-5 and TRBJ2-7, with 7 bases identical to TRBD2. Germline values: CDR1 MNHEY, CDR2 SVGAGI. This CDR3 is 11 amino acids long. V lost 6 bases to trimming and J lost 7 bases; unmatched junction nucleotides: 3. Here the CDR3 reads CASSARGEQYF. The CDR3 DNA reads TGTGCCAGCAGCGCGCGGGGGGAGCAGTACTTC.

DNA for the CDR3: TGTGCCAGTAGTTTTCGACAGCCTCGGGATACGCAGTATTTT. It translates to CASSFRQPRDTQYF. The rearrangement links TRBV19 to TRBJ2-3, with D perhaps matching TRBD1 (5 bases). Germline values: CDR1 LNHDA, CDR2 SQIVND (reference sequence). The CDR3 has 14 amino acids. With 5 bases removed from V and 6 bases from J, the gap between germline ends came to 15 bases. The complete variable domain, with remaining parts taken from reference TRBV19 and TRBJ2-3, reads DGGITQSPKYLFRKEGQNVTLSCEQNLNHDAMYWYRQDPGQGLRLIYYSQIVNDFQKGDIAEGYSVSREKKESFPLTVTSAQKNPTAFYLCASSFRQPRDTQYFGPGTRLTVL.

CDR3 sequence (DNA): TGTGCCAGCAGCGTAGCTCGTGGGGGCGAGAACACCGGGGAGCTGTTTTTT. The encoded protein is CASSVARGGENTGELFF. This chain joins TRBV9 and TRBJ2-2; a possible D gene is TRBD1 (6 bases). Trimming removed 0 bases from V and 1 base from J, with 13 bases in between. Germline V gives CDR1 SGDLS, CDR2 YYNGEE. CDR3 length: 17 amino acids. Drawing the rest from reference TRBV9 and TRBJ2-2, the complete variable domain is DSGVTQTPKHLITATGQRVTLRCSPRSGDLSVYWYQQSLDQGLQFLIQYYNGEERAKGNILERFSAQQFPDLHSELNLSSLELGDSALYFCASSVARGGENTGELFFGEGSRLTVL.

This clone was observed a few times. This sequence joins TRBV28 and TRBJ1-2, with D possibly being TRBD1 (6 bases). Germline CDR1 MDHEN, CDR2 SYDVKM. The CDR3 is made up of 16 amino acids. V lost 3 bases and J 4 bases, leaving 18 bases between the germline ends. The DNA of the CDR3 is TGTGCCAGCAGTTTTCTCCCGGGGGGCTACTCCTATGGCTACACCTTC. Its translation: CASSFLPGGYSYGYTF.

J is TRBJ2-3 and V is TRBV6-2 or TRBV6-3; 7 bases map to TRBD2. This CDR3 has 12 residues. Trimming at V came to 5 bases and at J to 5 bases, leaving 1 base not matched to a gene. Germline V gives CDR1 MNHEY, CDR2 SVGEGT. CDR3 nucleotide sequence: TGTGCCAGCAGTGGGGGGGGAGATACGCAGTATTTT. It encodes CASSGGGDTQYF.

The V call is TRBV11-1, the J call TRBJ2-5; TRBD2 matches 11 bases. V was pared by 8 bases and J by 5 bases, with 10 bases of the junction left unmatched. CDR1 is SGHAT, CDR2 FQDESV, per germline (reference sequence). This CDR3 region has 15 residues. The CDR3 reads CASGSGGVWGETQYF. Written as DNA, the CDR3 is TGTGCCAGCGGTAGCGGGGGGGTGTGGGGTGAGACCCAGTACTTC.

The chain couples TRBV5-1 to TRBJ2-5; tentatively, D is TRBD1 (6 bases). CDR3 length equals 15 residues. The V gene lost 3 bases and the J gene lost 4 bases, with 16 bases spanning the gap. Germline loops: CDR1 SGHRS, CDR2 YFSETQ. CDR3 sequence: CASSSSGQTGETQYF. The DNA of the CDR3 is TGCGCCAGCAGCTCCTCGGGACAAACGGGAGAGACCCAGTACTTC.

V usage is TRBV2 and J usage is TRBJ2-2; 9 bases map to TRBD1. With 5 bases clipped from V and 8 bases from J, the junction kept 12 bases outside the gene matches. The CDR3 extends over 16 amino acids. Germline CDR1 reads SNHLY; CDR2 reads FYNNEI. This CDR3 reads CASSRTGQGTGGELFF. The DNA for the CDR3 is TGTGCCAGCAGTCGGACGGGACAGGGTACGGGGGGGGAGCTGTTTTTT.

The gene calls are TRBV5-4 and TRBJ2-1; 9 bases align to TRBD2. V shed 1 base, J shed 8 bases, and the junction held 7 bases outside the gene matches. The CDR3 covers 15 residues. Germline CDR1 SGHNT, CDR2 YYREEE (reference sequence). CDR3 in amino acids: CASSLRSGGMDEQFF. CDR3 sequence (DNA): TGTGCCAGCAGCTTGAGAAGCGGGGGGATGGATGAGCAGTTCTTC.

The genes are TRBV5-1 and TRBJ2-7; tentatively, D is TRBD1 (6 bases). V was shortened by 0 bases and J by 3 bases, with 10 bases between the two germline ends. Per the germline V gene, CDR1 is SGHRS and CDR2 is YFSETQ. This CDR3 comprises 14 residues. Written as DNA, the CDR3 is TGCGCCAGCAGCTTGGTATCGGACAGCTACGAGCAGTACTTC. Translated, it gives CASSLVSDSYEQYF.

This clone was seen only once. V is TRBV6-5 and J is TRBJ2-7; 8 positions match TRBD1. Trimming at V came to 8 bases and at J to 0 bases, leaving 3 bases not matched to a gene. Per germline, CDR1 MNHEY and CDR2 SVGAGI. There are 13 residues in the CDR3. The CDR3 region has the DNA TGTGCCAGCCGGGACAGGAGCTCCTACGAGCAGTACTTC. Translation gives CASRDRSSYEQYF.

The genes are TRBV6-2 or TRBV6-3 and TRBJ1-5; TRBD1 might be the D (6 bases). Per the germline V gene, CDR1 is MNHEY and CDR2 is SVGEGT. This CDR3 comprises 14 residues. V gave up 2 bases and J gave up 6 bases, with 11 bases separating them. The CDR3 sequence: CASSYVGAGQPQHF. The CDR3 DNA sequence: TGTGCCAGCAGTTACGTGGGGGCTGGTCAGCCCCAGCATTTT.

The chain is built from TRBV5-6 and TRBJ2-1; 14 positions match TRBD2. Germline lookup yields CDR1 SGHDT and CDR2 YYEEEE. The CDR3 extends over 17 amino acids. Trimming took 4 bases from V and 6 from J; bases not matched to a gene: 9. Written as DNA, the CDR3 is TGTGCCAGCAGCGCCCGACTAGCGGGGGGGCCGGGCAATGAGCAGTTCTTC. It codes for CASSARLAGGPGNEQFF.

The chain has TRBV14 and TRBJ2-2, with 7 bases lining up with TRBD1. Losses at the gene ends were 0 bases for V and 0 bases for J; bases not matched to a gene: 7. The V gene's germline CDR1 is SGHDN and CDR2 FVKESK. The CDR3 has 18 amino acids. The CDR3 region is CASSQDRQGVTNTGELFF. The CDR3 coding sequence is TGTGCCAGCAGCCAAGATCGCCAGGGGGTAACGAACACCGGGGAGCTGTTTTTT.